This T cell receptor (beta chain) was identified during a study of hypomethylating agent response in myelodysplastic syndrome. At the level of the study: Of about a dozen patients, five or six carried TET2, the most frequent mutation. Roughly five patients were non-responders, while six or seven showed complete response or hematologic improvement. Response meant complete response or hematologic improvement; all other patients were non-responders. Study-wide results and limits: Shared GLIPH2 clusters possibly recognizing novel MDS antigens remain unconfirmed.

The data were produced by immunoSEQ multiplex PCR, yet TCRdb's version contains in-frame clones alone and is incomplete. The table records under 4,000 clones, around 80% of them present only once. The CDR3 length is 15 residues. Germline CDR1 SEHNR, CDR2 FQNEAQ (reference sequence). Trimming at V came to 3 bases and at J to 6 bases, leaving 4 bases not matched to a gene. Points on this clone: Its antigen remains unidentified.

Sequences were derived from bone marrow, sampled before or after starting hypomethylating agent treatment for myelodysplastic syndrome (not recorded which). The TCR sequence derives from a human donor with myelodysplastic syndrome. The chain has TRBV7-9 and TRBJ2-2; 10 bases align to TRBD1. In DNA form, the CDR3 reads TGTGCCAGCAGCTTGGGACAGGGGAAAGCCGGGGAGCTGTTTTTT. This sequence encodes CASSLGQGKAGELFF.